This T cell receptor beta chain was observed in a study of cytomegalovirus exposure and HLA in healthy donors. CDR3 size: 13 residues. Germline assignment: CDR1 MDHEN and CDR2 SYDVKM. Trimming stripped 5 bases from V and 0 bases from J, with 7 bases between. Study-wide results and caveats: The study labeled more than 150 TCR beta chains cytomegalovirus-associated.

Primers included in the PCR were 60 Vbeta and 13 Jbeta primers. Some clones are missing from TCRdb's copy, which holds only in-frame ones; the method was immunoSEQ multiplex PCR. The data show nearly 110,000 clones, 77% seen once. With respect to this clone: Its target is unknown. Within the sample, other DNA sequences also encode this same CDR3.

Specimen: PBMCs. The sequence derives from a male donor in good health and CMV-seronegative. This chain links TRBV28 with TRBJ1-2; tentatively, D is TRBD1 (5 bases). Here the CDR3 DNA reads TGTGCCAGCAGTAGGGGATCTAACTATGGCTACACCTTC. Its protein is CASSRGSNYGYTF.